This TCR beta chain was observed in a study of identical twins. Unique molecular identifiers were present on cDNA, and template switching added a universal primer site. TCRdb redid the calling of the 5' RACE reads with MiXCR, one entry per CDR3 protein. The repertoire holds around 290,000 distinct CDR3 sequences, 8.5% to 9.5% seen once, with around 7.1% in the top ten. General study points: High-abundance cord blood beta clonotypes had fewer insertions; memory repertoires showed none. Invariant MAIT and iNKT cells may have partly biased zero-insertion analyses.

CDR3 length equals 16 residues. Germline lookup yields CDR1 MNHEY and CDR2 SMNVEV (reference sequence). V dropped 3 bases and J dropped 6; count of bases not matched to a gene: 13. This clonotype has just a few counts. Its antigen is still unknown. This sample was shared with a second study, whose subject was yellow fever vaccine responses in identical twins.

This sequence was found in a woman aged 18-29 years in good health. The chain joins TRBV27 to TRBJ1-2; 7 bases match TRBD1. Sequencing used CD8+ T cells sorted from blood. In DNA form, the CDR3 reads TGTGCCAGCAGTTTTGCGCAGGGGGGCGCCGGAGATGGCTACACCTTC. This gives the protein CASSFAQGGAGDGYTF.